These 7 T cell receptor beta chains were sequenced from one sample in a study of shared clonotypes between healthy human individuals. Profiled with immunoSEQ multiplex PCR; TCRdb holds only in-frame clones, not every one. The sample has about 2 million clones, 95% seen once. Material for sequencing was naive CD4+ T cells sorted from blood. The subset was: CD45RA+ positively selected. Receptors were obtained from a man younger than 35 in good health.

This clone was observed once. One end of the junction is discordant with germline, which a read error may explain. Other DNA sequences in this specimen translate into the identical CDR3. The CDR3 DNA reads TGCGCTAGCAGCCAAGAGGGCCCGGGGGCGGCCTACGAGCAGTACTTC. It is translated as CASSQEGPGAAYEQYF. This chain joins TRBV4-1 and TRBJ2-7; D is tentatively TRBD1 or TRBD2 (6 bases each). This CDR3 has 16 amino acids. Germline V gene sequence: CDR1 MGHRA, CDR2 YSYEKL.

To note about this clone: It may be a read error: a sequence one base away is much more abundant. Within the sample, other DNA sequences also encode this same CDR3. This rearrangement joins TRBV5-4 to TRBJ2-7; the D is unclear. There are 13 residues in the CDR3. The V end lost 1 base, the J end lost 1 base, and 6 bases lay between the germline ends. Germline loops: CDR1 SGHNT, CDR2 YYREEE (reference sequence). CDR3 nucleotide sequence: TGTGCCAGCAGCTTGACTGGGTCCTACGAGCAGTACTTC. Amino acid sequence: CASSLTGSYEQYF.

The count of this clone is one. The genes are TRBV4-1 and TRBJ1-1; 7 bases are shared with TRBD1. The V segment lost 1 base and the J segment 2 bases; nucleotides outside the gene matches: 7. CDR1 MGHRA and CDR2 YSYEKL come from the germline V gene. CDR3 length equals 16 residues. The CDR3 DNA reads TGCGCCAGCAGCCAAGGAGAGGACAGGTTCAACACTGAAGCTTTCTTT. This sequence encodes CASSQGEDRFNTEAFF.

The chain couples TRBV7-3 to TRBJ2-2; no definite D call. The germline V and J ends were trimmed by 1 base and 4 bases, with 7 bases remaining between them. CDR3 length: 14 amino acids. The germline gives CDR1 SGHTA, CDR2 FQGTGA. CDR3 loop: CASSLIPGTGELFF. Here the CDR3 DNA reads TGTGCCAGCAGCTTAATCCCCGGCACCGGGGAGCTGTTTTTT.

The chain couples TRBV2 to TRBJ1-3; D perhaps matches TRBD1 (6 bases). Germline assignment: CDR1 SNHLY and CDR2 FYNNEI. Trimming pared 10 bases from V and 0 bases from J, leaving 22 bases between. This CDR3 comprises 17 residues. CDR3 nucleotide sequence: TGTGCCATCGGGGGGGCAACCCTGACGAGCTCTGGAAACACCATATATTTT. This translates into CAIGGATLTSSGNTIYF.

This chain connects TRBV9 to TRBJ2-3, with a possible D match to TRBD2 (6 bases). The CDR3 has 16 amino acids. The germline CDR1 and CDR2 sequences are SGDLS and YYNGEE. V gave up 2 bases and J gave up 2 bases, with 15 bases separating them. The CDR3 reads CASSVLLAGPTDTQYF. In nucleotides, the CDR3 is TGTGCCAGCAGCGTCCTCCTCGCGGGACCCACAGATACGCAGTATTTT.

The chain recombines TRBV7-2 with TRBJ2-7; unclear D gene. V gave up 4 bases and J gave up 4 bases, with 11 bases separating them. CDR1 is SGHTA, CDR2 FQGNSA, per germline. The CDR3 totals 13 residues. The CDR3 sequence: CASSSVHSYEQYF. The CDR3 DNA sequence: TGTGCCAGCAGCTCGGTTCACTCTTACGAGCAGTACTTC.